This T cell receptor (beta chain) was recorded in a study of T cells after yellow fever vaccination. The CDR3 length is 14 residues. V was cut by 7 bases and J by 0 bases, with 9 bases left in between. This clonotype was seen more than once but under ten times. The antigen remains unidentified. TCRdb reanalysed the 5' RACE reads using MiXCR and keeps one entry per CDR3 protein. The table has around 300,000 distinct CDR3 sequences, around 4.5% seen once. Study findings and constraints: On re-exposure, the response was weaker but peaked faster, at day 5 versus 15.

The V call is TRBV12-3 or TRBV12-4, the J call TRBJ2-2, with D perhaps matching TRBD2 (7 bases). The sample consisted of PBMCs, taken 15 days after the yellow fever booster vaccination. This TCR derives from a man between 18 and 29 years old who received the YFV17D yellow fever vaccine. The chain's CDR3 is CASKGGANTGELFF. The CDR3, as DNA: TGTGCCAGCAAAGGGGGGGCGAACACCGGGGAGCTGTTTTTT.